Shown below are 29 T cell receptor beta chains from a single sample sequenced in a study of metastatic and nonmetastatic thyroid tumors. All patients were untreated before thyroid surgery. MiXCR reprocessed the PCR reads for TCRdb. Among under 40,000 clones listed, roughly 15% were seen once. Sample: blood. All receptors come from a female donor with papillary thyroid cancer or a benign thyroid nodule (not recorded which). Some clones in this sample may be carry-over from other donors' samples.

This clone was detected ten times or more. This chain links TRBV6-2 or TRBV6-3 with TRBJ2-7; TRBD1 matches at 7 bases. Losses at the gene ends were 5 bases for V and 5 bases for J; bases not matched to a gene: 6. The CDR3 length is 13 residues. Germline V gene data show CDR1 as MNHEY and CDR2 as SVGEGT. The CDR3 sequence is CASSDRVVDEQYF. CDR3 bases: TGTGCCAGCAGTGACAGGGTGGTGGACGAGCAGTACTTC.

The chain is built from TRBV19 and TRBJ1-2, with 7 nucleotides matching TRBD1. The J segment lost 4 bases and the V segment lost 7 bases, leaving 12 bases of the junction unmatched. In germline, CDR1 is LNHDA, CDR2 SQIVND (reference sequence). This CDR3 has 15 amino acids. The CDR3 spells CASNPDRVRSYGYTF. The CDR3, as DNA: TGTGCCAGTAATCCTGACAGGGTAAGATCCTATGGCTACACCTTC.

This clone was counted ten times or more. The chain links TRBV18 to TRBJ1-3; D not certain. CDR1 and CDR2 from the germline V gene are KGHSH and LQKENI. The V end was cut by 0 bases, the J end by 0 bases, with 9 bases between. This CDR3 contains 16 residues. Here the CDR3 reads CASSPPQSLSGNTIYF. In DNA form, the CDR3 reads TGTGCCAGCTCACCACCTCAGTCCCTCTCTGGAAACACCATATATTTT.

This clone came up once. A junction end diverges from the germline sequence, so it may reflect a read error. The chain uses TRBV7-8 and TRBJ2-2; a possible D gene is TRBD2 (5 bases). The CDR3 spans 13 residues. CDR1 is SGHVS, CDR2 FQNEAQ, per germline. The CDR3 reads CSSSLRTAGELFF. As DNA, the CDR3 is TGTTCCAGCAGCTTAAGGACGGCCGGGGAGCTTTTTTTT. Using reference TRBV7-8 and TRBJ2-2 for the parts outside the CDR3, the full variable domain is GAGVSQSPRYKVAKRGQDVALRCDPISGHVSLFWYQQALGQGPEFLTYFQNEAQLDKSGLPSDRFFAERPEGSVSTLKIQRTQQEDSAVYLCSSSLRTAGELFFGEGSRLTVL.

The table lists this clone with many counts. V and J are TRBV28 and TRBJ2-7; D perhaps matches TRBD2 (7 bases). CDR1 and CDR2 from the germline V gene are MDHEN and SYDVKM. V dropped 3 bases and J dropped 7 bases, with 13 bases sitting between them. The CDR3 length is 13 residues. The CDR3 reads CASSLGGGWEQYF. CDR3 coding DNA: TGTGCCAGCAGTTTGGGAGGGGGGTGGGAGCAGTACTTC. Looking up the rest from reference TRBV28 and TRBJ2-7 gives the full variable domain: DVKVTQSSRYLVKRTGEKVFLECVQDMDHENMFWYRQDPGLGLRLIYFSYDVKMKEKGDIPEGYSVSREKKERFSLILESASTNQTSMYLCASSLGGGWEQYFGPGTRLTVT.

This clone was detected only a few times. The V call is TRBV12-3 or TRBV12-4, the J call TRBJ1-1; TRBD1 is a possible D gene (5 bases). The CDR3 is made up of 14 amino acids. The ends were cut back, 7 bases at V and 5 bases at J, with 17 bases in the middle. In DNA, the CDR3 is TGTGCCAGCACTCTAGACAGCTGGGGAACTGAAGCTTTCTTT. Translated: CASTLDSWGTEAFF.

About this clone itself: One end of the junction varies from germline; a read error may be responsible. The rearrangement uses TRBV11-1 and TRBJ1-1; TRBD1 might be the D (5 bases). This CDR3 contains 16 residues. Germline values: CDR1 SGHAT, CDR2 FQDESV (reference sequence). CDR3 region: CASSSTGTFTNTESFF. DNA of the CDR3: TGTGCCAGCAGCTCGACGGGGACGTTTACGAACACTGAATCTTTCTTT. Full variable domain (missing parts from reference TRBV11-1 and TRBJ1-1): EAEVAQSPRYKITEKSQAVAFWCDPISGHATLYWYRQILGQGPELLVQFQDESVVDDSQLPKDRFSAERLKGVDSTLKIQPAELGDSAMYLCASSSTGTFTNTESFFGQGTRLTVV.

This clone came up many times. The chain recombines TRBV6-1 with TRBJ1-2; unclear D gene. Germline CDR1 MNHNS, CDR2 SASEGT. The V gene lost 1 base and the J gene lost 1 base, with 4 bases spanning the gap. This CDR3 has 13 amino acids. As DNA, the CDR3 is TGTGCCAGCAGTGAAGTACATAACTATGGCTACACCTTC. As protein: CASSEVHNYGYTF.

In its sample, this clone was seen many times. The CDR3 region has the DNA TGTGCCAGCAGTCAGGATCATGAGGCAGATACGCAGTATTTT. Amino acids: CASSQDHEADTQYF. The chain combines TRBV6-1 with TRBJ2-3; unclear D gene. CDR3 size: 14 residues. V gave up 5 bases and J gave up 4 bases, with 13 bases separating them. Germline lookup yields CDR1 MNHNS and CDR2 SASEGT.

This clone was seen at least ten times. The chain links TRBV4-2 to TRBJ2-3; 9 bases map to TRBD2. CDR1 and CDR2 from the germline V gene are LGHNA and YNFKEQ. Germline trimming cut 0 bases from V and 4 bases from J; bases unmatched to any gene: 8. CDR3 length: 17 amino acids. Here the CDR3 DNA reads TGTGCCAGCAGCCAAGACGGGGCGGGAGGGGGCGCAGATACGCAGTATTTT. This gives the protein CASSQDGAGGGADTQYF.

The chain has TRBV5-1 and TRBJ2-1, with a possible D match to TRBD1 (5 bases). The ends were cut back, 2 bases at V and 8 bases at J, with 20 bases in the middle. The CDR3 has 16 residues. Germline V gives CDR1 SGHRS, CDR2 YFSETQ. CDR3 sequence (DNA): TGCGCCAGCAGCTTTTTGGTGACAGCATGGTTGGATGAGCAGTTCTTC. It encodes CASSFLVTAWLDEQFF.

This clone was seen at least ten times. The chain combines TRBV3-1 with TRBJ1-1; tentative D call: TRBD1 (5 bases). Germline V gives CDR1 LGHDT, CDR2 YNNKEL (reference sequence). The CDR3 length is 13 residues. The V gene lost 3 bases and the J gene lost 4 bases, with 9 bases spanning the gap. CDR3 DNA sequence: TGTGCCAGCAGCCAGGGGCAGGCCACTGAAGCTTTCTTT. As protein: CASSQGQATEAFF.

This clone was found many times. The chain employs TRBV12-3 or TRBV12-4 and TRBJ1-6, with D perhaps TRBD1 (5 bases). Between the trimmed V and J ends, which lost 6 bases and 9 bases, there was a span of 18 bases. The CDR3 is made up of 15 amino acids. In DNA form, the CDR3 reads TGTGCCAGCAGGGTCCACGGAAGGGGTTCTTCACCCCTCCACTTT. Amino acid sequence: CASRVHGRGSSPLHF.

A few counts support this clone. The chain carries TRBV12-3 or TRBV12-4 and TRBJ1-2; D ambiguous. This CDR3 is built from 14 residues. V was pared by 3 bases and J by 8 bases, with 16 bases between. DNA for the CDR3: TGTGCCAGCAGTTTCTCGGTGACATCTATGGGCTACACCTTC. Amino acids: CASSFSVTSMGYTF.

In this sample, this clone turned up a few times. The V and J genes are TRBV6-1 and TRBJ2-1; no definite D call. The V end was cut by 6 bases, the J end by 9 bases, with 15 bases between. This CDR3 has 13 amino acids. Germline V gene sequence: CDR1 MNHNS, CDR2 SASEGT. CDR3 nucleotides: TGTGCCAGCAGACCGAATCTAGGGATTGAGCAGTTCTTC. The encoded protein is CASRPNLGIEQFF.

In this sample, this clone is medium-sized. The genes are TRBV6-2 or TRBV6-3 and TRBJ2-7, with a possible D match to TRBD2 (6 bases). The CDR3 has 14 residues. Trimming cost V 5 bases and J 0 bases, with 11 bases left between them. The germline CDR1 and CDR2 sequences are MNHEY and SVGEGT. The CDR3 nucleotides are TGTGCCAGCAGTGTGGGGACTTTCTCCTACGAGCAGTACTTC. This encodes CASSVGTFSYEQYF.

The table lists this clone with many counts. The chain employs TRBV7-2 and TRBJ1-4; unclear D gene. Trimming removed 3 bases from V and 5 bases from J, with 7 bases in between. CDR1 is SGHTA and CDR2 is FQGNSA in the germline V gene. This CDR3 spans 13 amino acids. DNA of the CDR3: TGTGCCAGCAGCTTCCTCGTAAATGAAAAACTGTTTTTT. It encodes CASSFLVNEKLFF.

In this sample, this clone turned up many times. The genes are TRBV4-3 and TRBJ2-3, with TRBD2 matching 7 bases. The CDR3 runs 17 residues. V gave up 5 bases and J gave up 2 bases; unmatched junction bases: 13. Germline values: CDR1 LGHNA, CDR2 YSLEER. The CDR3 DNA follows: TGCGCCAGCAGCTCCCAACCTGCGGGAGCCCACACAGATACGCAGTATTTT. Amino acids: CASSSQPAGAHTDTQYF.

Concerning this clone: At one end the junction does not follow the germline gene, possibly because of a read error. The chain recombines TRBV7-6 with TRBJ2-6; D is possibly TRBD1 or TRBD2 (7 bases each). This CDR3 is built from 15 residues. The germline V gene encodes CDR1 SGHVS and CDR2 FNYEAQ. Here the CDR3 reads CVSSRGTTGSNVLTF. The CDR3, as DNA: TGTGTCAGCAGCAGGGGGACTACTGGGTCCAACGTCCTGACTTTC.

This clone has ten or more counts. The chain couples TRBV29-1 to TRBJ2-7, with 13 nucleotides matching TRBD2. The trim removed 7 bases at V and 7 bases at J, leaving 19 bases unmatched. CDR3 length: 17 residues. CDR1 and CDR2 from the germline V gene are SQVTM and ANQGSEA. The CDR3, as DNA: TGCAGCGCAGGAGGACTAGCGGGAGATTCGAGCTTAGGGGAGCAGTACTTC. It is translated as CSAGGLAGDSSLGEQYF.

This clone occurred many times. V is TRBV24-1 and J is TRBJ2-7; D is unclear. CDR1 and CDR2 from the germline V gene are KGHDR and SFDVKD. V gave up 4 bases and J gave up 7 bases, with 16 bases separating them. This CDR3 is built from 14 residues. The CDR3 bases are TGTGCCACCAGTGAAAGAACGGCCCTTGGGGAGCAGTACTTC. It specifies CATSERTALGEQYF.

In its sample, this clone was seen many times. The chain links TRBV4-2 to TRBJ2-7, with D maybe TRBD2 (5 bases). CDR1 is LGHNA and CDR2 is YNFKEQ in the germline V gene. The CDR3 is 15 residues long. V was cut by 1 base and J by 3 bases, with 13 bases left in between. CDR3 in amino acids: CASSQGLATSYEQYF. CDR3 in DNA: TGTGCCAGCAGCCAAGGTCTAGCCACAAGCTACGAGCAGTACTTC.

This clone is deemed medium-sized. The chain has TRBV6-5 and TRBJ2-7; possibly TRBD2 for D (5 bases). Germline V gene data show CDR1 as MNHEY and CDR2 as SVGAGI. The CDR3 is 16 residues long. V was clipped by 0 bases and J by 2 bases, with 14 bases between them. The CDR3 spells CASSYSPDLRAYEQYF. CDR3 DNA sequence: TGTGCCAGCAGTTACTCTCCGGACCTGCGGGCCTACGAGCAGTACTTC.

This clone was recorded many times. This chain's CDR3 is CSAIGQLQETQYF. DNA of the CDR3: TGCAGTGCTATCGGACAGCTCCAAGAGACCCAGTACTTC. This rearrangement joins TRBV20-1 to TRBJ2-5; perhaps TRBD1 as D (6 bases). CDR3 length: 13 amino acids. V lost 4 bases to trimming and J lost 1 base, with 10 bases between them. In germline, CDR1 is DFQATT, CDR2 SNEGSKA (reference sequence).

In its sample, this clone was seen many times. This chain uses TRBV10-1 with TRBJ2-7; TRBD1 aligns across 10 bases. This CDR3 is 16 amino acids long. Per the germline V gene, CDR1 is WNHNN and CDR2 is SYGVQD (reference sequence). The V gene end was trimmed by 0 bases and the J gene end by 4 bases; junction bases not matched to a gene: 6. The CDR3 loop is CASSESDRGSHYEQYF. DNA of the CDR3: TGCGCCAGCAGTGAGTCGGACAGGGGGTCCCATTACGAGCAGTACTTC.

This clone was seen repeatedly, ten times or more. The CDR3 here is CASSPASNQPQHF. CDR3 nucleotide sequence: TGTGCCAGCTCACCTGCCTCTAATCAGCCCCAGCATTTT. The V and J genes are TRBV18 and TRBJ1-5; D not certain. V shed 3 bases and J shed 4 bases, with 7 bases lying between them. The germline CDR1 and CDR2 sequences are KGHSH and LQKENI. The CDR3 consists of 13 residues.

The gene calls are TRBV20-1 and TRBJ1-4, with D maybe TRBD1 (5 bases). CDR3 length equals 14 residues. V lost 3 bases to trimming and J lost 8 bases, with 16 bases between them. CDR1 is DFQATT and CDR2 is SNEGSKA in the germline V gene (reference sequence). This CDR3 is CSASPQGLREKLFF. The DNA for the CDR3 is TGCAGTGCTAGCCCTCAGGGTCTACGGGAAAAACTGTTTTTT.

With respect to this clone: No conserved phenylalanine or tryptophan is present at the end of the CDR3, so a read error is the likely explanation. This chain links TRBV18 with TRBJ2-7; no definite D call. The ends were cut back, 3 bases at V and 5 bases at J, with 14 bases in the middle. The CDR3 consists of 14 residues. Germline CDR1 is KGHSH and CDR2 is LQKENI. CDR3 sequence: CASSPVLGTHEQYS. The CDR3 DNA reads TGTGCCAGCTCACCTGTGCTGGGAACCCACGAGCAGTACTCC.

This clone was counted many times. The chain combines TRBV24-1 with TRBJ2-1; D is uncertain. Deletions cut 1 base from V and 8 bases from J, with 11 bases between. The CDR3 runs to 14 residues. Germline loops: CDR1 KGHDR, CDR2 SFDVKD. The CDR3 DNA is TGTGCCACCAGTGATTTTGGCGTGGGCTATGAGCAGTTCTTC. It specifies CATSDFGVGYEQFF.